A selection of T cell receptor beta chains follows, all from one sample in a study of cytomegalovirus exposure and HLA in healthy donors. Profiled with immunoSEQ multiplex PCR; TCRdb holds only in-frame clones, not every one. The table has tens of thousands of clones, 65% seen once. Source material: PBMCs. Source of these receptors: a boy aged 5-17 years in good health and CMV-seropositive. Both conserved end residues are part of each CDR3. The order of the fields is V gene, J gene, CDR3 length, CDR3 protein.

TRBV2	TRBJ2-5	16	CATTRLAGGGPGTQYF
TRBV9	TRBJ2-3	16	CASSRGLAGGGDTQYF
TRBV11-2	TRBJ1-6	15	CASSLTDGYNSPLHF
TRBV7-3	TRBJ2-1	15	CASSEQGGIYNEQFF
TRBV5-1	TRBJ2-7	13	CASSGGSTYEQYF
TRBV6-5	TRBJ2-7	15	CASSYSGTGGWEQYF
TRBV5-1	TRBJ1-3	15	CASSLDRSSGNTIYF
TRBV2	TRBJ1-2	15	CASSKEAGDNYGYTF
TRBV30	TRBJ2-3	15	CAWDFSGGSTDTQYF
TRBV27	TRBJ1-6	15	CASSLSLVFNSPLHF
TRBV2	TRBJ1-1	14	CASSGQPMNTEAFF
TRBV27	TRBJ1-1	15	CASSPGTAGGTEAFF
TRBV5-6	TRBJ2-2	14	CASSLGLHTGELFF
TRBV7-2	TRBJ1-1	13	CASSLIGDTEAFF
TRBV4-2	TRBJ2-3	16	CASSLTSGRAGDTQYF
TRBV18	TRBJ1-5	17	CASSPQSWTARDQPQHF
TRBV4-1	TRBJ2-7	14	CASSHTTPSYEQYF
TRBV25-1	TRBJ2-3	15	CASSDWRGPQITQYF
TRBV7-2	TRBJ2-7	15	CASSLVTGGVYEQYF
TRBV25-1	TRBJ1-4	15	CASSDPGQGGEKLFF
TRBV30	TRBJ2-4	16	CAWSYPLLGAKNIQYF
TRBV30	TRBJ1-5	13	CAWSTGDGQPQHF
TRBV7-9	TRBJ2-7	18	CASSSTVQEGGPAYEQYF
TRBV5-1	TRBJ1-1	15	CASSAGFNMNTEAFF
TRBV7-2	TRBJ2-1	16	CASSLGVSGSYNEQFF
TRBV5-5	TRBJ1-4	14	CASSFVQSREKLFF
TRBV2	TRBJ2-1	16	CASRYPSGGGDNEQFF
TRBV2	TRBJ2-5	13	CASTQDRVETQYF
TRBV6-6	TRBJ2-1	16	CASSYSRGPGYNEQFF
TRBV9	TRBJ2-1	15	CASSKLAGDGNEQFF
TRBV7-8	TRBJ2-7	15	CASSIRSGTSGEQYF
TRBV14	TRBJ2-5	15	CASSRQGGSGETQYF
TRBV6-6	TRBJ2-7	12	CASSYSGGEQYF
TRBV30	TRBJ1-2	11	CARYTSYGYTF
TRBV9	TRBJ2-5	15	CASSVGGGGHETQYF
TRBV15	TRBJ1-6	18	CATSRSQTGVYHNSPLHF